Listed here are 2 T cell receptor beta chains from one sample, sequenced in a study of beta chain features in type 1 diabetes. The whole isolated RNA underwent reverse transcription, so sequencing captured expressed TCRB transcripts. Libraries were prepared by immunoSEQ multiplex PCR; TCRdb keeps only in-frame clonotypes and omits some of them. Of around 400,000 clones listed, 10% to 15% are singletons. Specimen: naive CD4+ T cells from blood. The receptors originated from a young man in good health.

The chain uses TRBV7-2 and TRBJ2-1; the D gene is possibly TRBD2 (7 bases). Trimming shortened V by 3 bases and J by 4 bases, and 16 bases separated the two germline ends. Germline CDR1 and CDR2: SGHTA and FQGNSA. The CDR3 is 16 amino acids. DNA for the CDR3: TGTGCCAGCAGCTTCGTCGGGGGGCAGGGTTACAATGAGCAGTTCTTC. Translation: CASSFVGGQGYNEQFF.

The V and J genes are TRBV7-2 and TRBJ1-2; D is uncertain. There are 12 residues in the CDR3. Trimming removed 4 bases from V and 4 bases from J, with 7 bases in between. Germline loops: CDR1 SGHTA, CDR2 FQGNSA. In nucleotides, the CDR3 is TGTGCCAGCAGCTCTCACAGCTATGGCTACACCTTC. It codes for CASSSHSYGYTF. Filled out from reference TRBV7-2 and TRBJ1-2, the complete variable domain reads GAGVSQSPSNKVTEKGKDVELRCDPISGHTALYWYRQSLGQGLEFLIYFQGNSAPDKSGLPSDRFSAERTGGSVSTLTIQRTQQEDSAVYLCASSSHSYGYTFGSGTRLTVV.